This is a list of T cell receptor beta chains from one sample in a study of shared clonotypes between healthy human individuals. Sequenced by immunoSEQ multiplex PCR; TCRdb stores in-frame clones only, minus some. The repertoire consists of about 770,000 clones, with roughly 72% occurring once and the leading ten covering more than 1.5%. Sequenced: memory CD4+ T cells sorted from blood. Receptors were obtained from a woman aged 25 to 45 in good health. Both conserved end residues are part of each CDR3. A D gene is named only where the DNA matches it firmly. Part of the rows lack a size; the others show once, few, many or a class for expanded clones.

J gene	clone size	D gene	V gene	CDR3 protein	CDR3 DNA
TRBJ2-7	.	TRBD1	TRBV5-5	CASSSWTGKVEQYF	TGTGCCAGCAGCTCTTGGACAGGGAAGGTCGAGCAGTACTTC
TRBJ1-2	.	.	TRBV6-4	CASRSGQNYGYTF	TGTGCCAGCAGATCGGGACAAAACTATGGCTACACCTTC
TRBJ2-1	.	TRBD2	TRBV9	CASSAGLAGGNNEQFF	TGTGCCAGCAGCGCGGGACTAGCGGGAGGGAACAATGAGCAGTTCTTC
TRBJ2-7	.	TRBD2	TRBV25-1	CASSEERTSGSYEQYF	TGTGCCAGCAGTGAAGAAAGGACTAGCGGTTCCTACGAGCAGTACTTC
TRBJ1-5	many	.	TRBV9	CASSVAQEVRGPGDNNQPQHF	TGTGCCAGCAGCGTAGCTCAAGAGGTGAGGGGACCGGGAGATAACAATCAGCCCCAGCATTTT
TRBJ2-7	.	TRBD1	TRBV28	CASTGGISYEQYF	TGTGCCAGTACAGGGGGCATATCCTACGAGCAGTACTTC
TRBJ1-2	.	TRBD1	TRBV5-1	CASSPTTGTGPLYGYTF	TGCGCCAGCAGCCCGACCACCGGGACAGGCCCCCTATATGGCTACACCTTC
TRBJ1-5	.	.	TRBV28	CASSFYSNQPQHF	TGTGCCAGCAGTTTCTATAGCAATCAGCCCCAGCATTTT
TRBJ2-3	.	.	TRBV29-1	CSAWGAGDTQYF	TGCAGCGCTTGGGGGGCGGGGGATACGCAGTATTTT
TRBJ2-7	.	.	TRBV28	CASSSPGVSSYEQYF	TGTGCCAGCAGTTCCCCAGGCGTCAGCTCCTACGAGCAGTACTTC
TRBJ2-5	.	TRBD2	TRBV2	CASRRGLAGGETQYF	TGTGCCAGCAGGCGGGGACTAGCGGGAGGGGAGACCCAGTACTTC